These 2 T cell receptor beta chains were sequenced from one sample in a study of cytomegalovirus exposure and HLA in healthy donors. The study ran its PCR with 60 Vbeta and 13 Jbeta primers. Only in-frame clones appear in the TCRdb table, and some are missing; sequencing was by immunoSEQ multiplex PCR. The sample yields 140,000 to 150,000 clones, 65% to 85% seen once. The sequenced sample consisted of PBMCs. The receptors originated from a man younger than 45 in good health and CMV-seronegative.

The chain links TRBV9 to TRBJ2-1; TRBD2 matches at 15 bases. Germline V gene lookup returns CDR1 SGDLS and CDR2 YYNGEE. With V trimmed by 4 bases and J by 10 bases, 3 bases remained unmatched. The CDR3 length is 14 residues. CDR3 amino acids: CASSSGTSGGEQFF. The CDR3 nucleotides read TGTGCCAGCAGCTCTGGGACTAGCGGGGGGGAGCAGTTCTTC.

The V gene is TRBV10-2, the J gene TRBJ2-4; the match to TRBD1 covers 9 bases. V gave up 5 bases and J gave up 0 bases; unmatched junction bases: 2. The CDR3 consists of 15 residues. The V gene's germline CDR1 is WSHSY and CDR2 SAAADI. CDR3 in amino acids: CASSRDREAKNIQYF. In nucleotides, the CDR3 is TGCGCCAGCAGTCGGGACAGGGAAGCCAAAAACATTCAGTACTTC.